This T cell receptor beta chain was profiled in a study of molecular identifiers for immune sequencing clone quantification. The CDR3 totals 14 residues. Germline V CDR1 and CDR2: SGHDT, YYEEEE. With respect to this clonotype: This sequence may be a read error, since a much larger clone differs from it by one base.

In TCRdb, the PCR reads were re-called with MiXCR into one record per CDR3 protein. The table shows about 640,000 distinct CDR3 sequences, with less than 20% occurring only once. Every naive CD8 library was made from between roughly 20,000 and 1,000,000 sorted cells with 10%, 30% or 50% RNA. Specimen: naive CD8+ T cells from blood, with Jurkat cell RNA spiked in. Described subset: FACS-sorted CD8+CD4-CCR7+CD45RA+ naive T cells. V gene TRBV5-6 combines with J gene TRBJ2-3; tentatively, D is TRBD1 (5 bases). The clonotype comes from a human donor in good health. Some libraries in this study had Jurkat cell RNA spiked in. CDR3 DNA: TGTACCAGCAGCTTTAACAGGCCCACAGATACGCAGTATTTT. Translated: CTSSFNRPTDTQYF.